Detailed here is one T cell receptor (beta chain). This clonotype occurred a few times. Which antigen it targets is not known. No base quality values were provided; no much bigger clone lies one nucleotide off. This entry is derived from a study of human T cells and chemical hapten exposure (dated by TCRdb to the early 2020s). With regard to the full study: For sensitization, 2% DPC in acetone was applied to a roughly 2 cm by roughly 2 cm area of upper inner arm skin. The libraries were sequenced as a pool, and the TCR yield per sample differed mostly because of small variations in library volumes within the pool. The study tracked peripheral blood TCR repertoire changes in vivo during primary and secondary sensitization to the hapten diphenylcyclopropenone (DPC) in alopecia patients. Weekly therapeutic DPC doses were additionally applied to the scalp of patients throughout the approximately 25-week study period. Patch testing on the upper back used Finn chambers containing 0.01% DPC, with scoring done after 6 days according to International Contact Dermatitis Research Group standards. Blood samples were taken from patients before sensitization (week 0) and then at 2, 6 and about 24 weeks after DPC sensitization. Nearly 30 alopecia patients gave blood for TCR sequencing at one to four time points (pre-sensitization, 2, 6 and 24 weeks). Most of the patients in the cohort were female, and the cohort covered alopecia areata with under or over 50% scalp involvement, alopecia totalis and alopecia universalis.

The protocol used for the library was RACE. Instrument on record: NextSeq 500. During library preparation, unique molecular identifiers were attached to individual cDNA molecules so that TCRs could be counted quantitatively and reproducibly. For every blood RNA sample, sequencing covered both the TCR alpha and TCR beta chains. The paper's processing steps were these. A median of roughly 100,000 TCRs per sample was observed, with a range of 23,224 to 690,600. The Decombinator software suite was used to annotate V, J and CDR3 in the TCR reads. Every sample was subsampled to the same number of TCRs (28,000) for the PS versus PT1 abundance plots. Expanded TCRs were defined as absent before sensitization and observed at least eight times at the 2-week time point. TCRdb cleaned the public reads at Q25 with fastp, built clones with MiXCR and kept in-frame beta chains. Rows with one shared CDR3 protein collapse into an entry with the most common genes and DNA. The V and J calls, along with clone size, are taken from TCRdb and not from the paper's own processing. The sample profile shows 190,000 or so distinct CDR3 sequences; 25% to 30% of them were found once. The top ten clonotypes cover roughly 3% of the sample.

Results the study describes overall, beyond this receptor: The number of PT1 expanded TCRs positively correlated with patch test score, significant at thresholds 8, 16 and 32 but not 4. Expanded TCRs formed significantly more large CDR3 similarity clusters than pre-sensitization or healthy control sets, consistent with antigen-driven responses. Because all patients had alopecia, a presumed autoimmune disease, the immune response of the patients might differ from that of healthy individuals. The number of TCRs above 1 in 1000 frequency did not change with DPC sensitization; there was no evidence of global repertoire structure alterations. Repeated subsampling changed both the strength of the expansion versus patch-test correlation and the threshold at which that correlation became significant.

The CDR1 and CDR2 encoded by the germline V gene are MDHEN and SYDVKM. Its CDR3 holds 16 amino acids, cysteine through phenylalanine. The entry retains the CDR3 DNA only, 48 bases that are in frame from base 1. V is cut back by 4 bases and J by 7 bases, with 9 bases in the junction unmatched. The label giving this sample's time point can be read as: pre-sensitization, week 0. The treatment or condition label corresponds to: therapeutic diphenylcyclopropenone sensitization with weekly scalp DPC. At each patch-test visit, blood was drawn before the patch test was applied. Eligible patients were aged 18 to 70, diagnosed with alopecia, deemed suitable for DPC therapy, and excluded if pregnant. Unfractionated whole blood was collected in Tempus Blood RNA tubes, and total RNA was extracted from that blood.

The sequencing used whole blood, collected in connection with sensitization to the hapten diphenylcyclopropenone (DPC). This TCR was recovered from a woman aged 30 to 39 with alopecia areata. Some clones in this sample may be carry-over from other donors' samples. The sequence is built from TRBV28 and TRBJ1-5; 11 central nucleotides agree with TRBD1. The DNA sequence reads TGTGCCAGCAGTTCCCTCGGACAGGGGGCGGGACAGCCCCAGCATTTT. It is translated as CASSSLGQGAGQPQHF.